The entry below describes one TCR beta chain. Its antigen is not known. It was template switching that added a universal primer site, and there were unique molecular identifiers on the cDNA. MiXCR was run by TCRdb on the 5' RACE reads, yielding one entry per CDR3 protein. The sample includes under 500,000 distinct CDR3 sequences, 14% of them seen just once. The germline V gene has CDR1 SEHNR and CDR2 FQNEAQ (reference sequence). V was trimmed by 4 bases and J by 1 base, leaving 15 bases between them. This CDR3 spans 16 amino acids. The sample is drawn from a study of identical twins. Study observations and caveats: Not following the same donors, the study drew its conclusions from cross-sectional statistical analysis.

The same data also went into a second study, on yellow fever vaccine responses in identical twins.

The TCR sequence derives from a woman younger than 30 in good health. Sequencing input: CD4+ T cells sorted from blood. The rearrangement uses TRBV7-9 and TRBJ2-3; D is perhaps TRBD2 (6 bases). CDR3 bases: TGTGCCAGCAGCTCTAGGAGCGGGTCCCGCACAGATACGCAGTATTTT. Amino acid sequence: CASSSRSGSRTDTQYF.